These T cell receptor beta chains were read from a single sample in a study of OX40 agonist ivuxolimab in advanced cancers. Libraries were prepared by immunoSEQ multiplex PCR; TCRdb keeps only in-frame clonotypes and omits some of them. The data contain fewer than 45,000 clones, less than 85% of them singletons. Here the sequenced sample was CD4+ or CD8+ T cells sorted from blood, taken in a trial of the OX40 agonist ivuxolimab. Every receptor here comes from an adult with an advanced solid tumor such as melanoma, head and neck, liver or kidney cancer. Both conserved end residues are part of each CDR3. The order of the fields is J gene, V gene, D gene, clone size, CDR3 protein, CDR3 DNA. D genes are given only for firm matches. For some rows the clone size is stated as once, few or many, or as a class when expanded; others skip it.

>TRBJ1-2|TRBV19|TRBD1|.
CASSRRDSRTMDGYTF
TGTGCCAGTAGTCGACGGGACAGCCGTACTATGGATGGCTACACCTTC
>TRBJ1-1|TRBV2|.|.
CASSKDPNTEAFF
TGTGCCAGCAGCAAGGACCCGAACACTGAAGCTTTCTTT
>TRBJ1-1|TRBV18|.|once
CASSPSSGRTEAFF
TGTGCCAGCTCACCGTCCTCAGGGCGGACTGAAGCTTTCTTT
>TRBJ2-5|TRBV4-1|.|.
CASSQGRALQETQYF
TGCGCCAGCAGCCAAGGCAGGGCCCTCCAAGAGACCCAGTACTTC
>TRBJ1-3|TRBV30|TRBD1|.
CAWQGQLGNTIYF
TGTGCCTGGCAGGGACAGCTTGGAAACACCATATATTTT
>TRBJ1-2|TRBV29-1|TRBD1|medium-sized
CSASRDSSRYGYTF
TGCAGCGCCAGCAGGGACAGCTCCCGCTATGGCTACACCTTC
>TRBJ1-2|TRBV19|.|.
CASSMRDYGYTF
TGTGCCAGTAGTATGAGGGACTATGGCTACACCTTC
>TRBJ1-4|TRBV6-5|.|.
CASSRSTTNEKLFF
TGTGCCAGCAGTCGTTCAACAACTAATGAAAAACTGTTTTTT
>TRBJ2-1|TRBV6-1|.|few
CASSEESAGYNEQFF
TGTGCCAGCAGTGAAGAGTCGGCAGGGTACAATGAGCAGTTCTTC
>TRBJ1-4|TRBV28|TRBD1|once
CASDRGNEKLFF
TGTGCCAGTGACAGGGGCAATGAAAAACTGTTTTTT
>TRBJ1-2|TRBV7-2|.|.
CASSWGPTPNYGYTF
TGTGCCAGCAGTTGGGGGCCGACTCCTAACTATGGCTACACCTTC
>TRBJ2-2|TRBV5-6|.|.
CASSRFTGTTNTGELFF
TGTGCCAGCAGCCGATTCACCGGGACGACGAACACCGGGGAGCTGTTTTTT
>TRBJ1-2|TRBV19|TRBD1|.
CASSDPRGTGIYGYTF
TGTGCCAGTAGTGACCCTCGCGGGACAGGGATCTATGGCTACACCTTC
>TRBJ2-3|TRBV4-1|.|few
CASSQGGFSTDTQYF
TGCGCCAGCAGCCAAGGGGGGTTCAGCACAGATACGCAGTATTTT
>TRBJ1-1|TRBV7-9|.|.
CASSAQGYTEAFF
TGTGCCAGCAGCGCGCAGGGGTACACTGAAGCTTTCTTT
>TRBJ1-5|TRBV7-6|.|.
CASSLDEGRNQPQHF
TGTGCCAGCAGCTTAGATGAGGGGCGGAATCAGCCCCAGCATTTT
>TRBJ2-2|TRBV7-9|TRBD1|.
CASNPLGQGNTGELFF
TGTGCCAGCAACCCGCTGGGACAGGGAAACACCGGGGAGCTGTTTTTT
>TRBJ1-1|TRBV10-3|.|.
CAISESFPPEAFF
TGTGCCATCAGTGAGTCTTTCCCGCCCGAAGCTTTCTTT
>TRBJ1-1|TRBV25-1|.|.
CASSDSGHMNTEAFF
TGTGCCAGCAGTGACTCGGGACATATGAACACTGAAGCTTTCTTT
>TRBJ2-5|TRBV5-1|.|.
CASSLAGKETQYF
TGCGCCAGCAGCTTGGCTGGGAAAGAGACCCAGTACTTC
>TRBJ2-7|TRBV7-9|TRBD1|few
CASYSQGARYEQYF
TGTGCCAGCTACTCGCAGGGGGCGAGGTACGAGCAGTACTTC
>TRBJ1-1|TRBV6-6|.|once
CASILREGSAEAFF
TGTGCCAGCATTTTACGGGAGGGGAGCGCTGAAGCTTTCTTT
>TRBJ2-5|TRBV5-4|TRBD2|few
CASSPRAGGIKGETQYF
TGTGCCAGCAGCCCACGAGCGGGGGGGATAAAAGGAGAGACCCAGTACTTC
>TRBJ2-7|TRBV28|.|.
CASSLGGLYEQYF
TGTGCCAGCAGTTTAGGGGGGCTCTACGAGCAGTACTTC
>TRBJ2-6|TRBV7-6|TRBD2|.
CASSPAVSGGASFGANVLTF
TGTGCCAGCAGCCCTGCTGTAAGCGGGGGGGCATCGTTTGGGGCCAACGTCCTGACTTTC
>TRBJ2-3|TRBV30|.|once
CAWSLFTDTQYF
TGTGCCTGGAGTCTATTCACAGATACGCAGTATTTT
>TRBJ2-3|TRBV5-4|TRBD2|once
CASSLHGPASGGALADTQYF
TGTGCCAGCAGCTTGCATGGTCCGGCTAGCGGGGGGGCCTTGGCAGATACGCAGTATTTT
>TRBJ1-2|TRBV21-1|.|few
CASSKGQGTHGYTF
TGTGCCAGCAGCAAAGGACAGGGAACCCATGGCTACACCTTC
>TRBJ1-1|TRBV6-6|TRBD1|.
CASIRTGGNEAFF
TGTGCCAGCATCCGGACAGGGGGCAATGAAGCTTTCTTT
>TRBJ1-3|TRBV30|.|.
CAWGQQNGNTIYF
TGTGCCTGGGGACAACAGAATGGAAACACCATATATTTT
>TRBJ1-1|TRBV5-1|.|.
CASSLGGSTEAFF
TGCGCCAGCAGCTTGGGGGGTAGCACTGAAGCTTTCTTT
>TRBJ1-6|TRBV21-1|.|.
CASSVEVNSPLHF
TGTGCCAGCAGCGTAGAGGTTAATTCACCCCTCCACTTT
>TRBJ1-2|TRBV9|.|.
CASSQAGGGYTF
TGTGCCAGCAGCCAAGCTGGCGGGGGATACACCTTC
>TRBJ1-1|TRBV10-2|.|.
CASSERGAVTEAFF
TGCGCCAGCAGTGAACGGGGGGCAGTCACTGAAGCTTTCTTT
>TRBJ1-2|TRBV6-6|TRBD1|.
CAARGMGQEYGYTF
TGTGCCGCCAGGGGCATGGGACAGGAGTATGGCTACACCTTC
>TRBJ1-6|TRBV6-5|.|.
CASSYGGNNSPLHF
TGTGCCAGCAGTTACGGGGGGAACAATTCACCCCTCCACTTT
>TRBJ1-6|TRBV18|.|.
CASSLAQADNSPLHF
TGTGCCAGCTCACTAGCCCAAGCCGATAATTCACCCCTCCACTTT
>TRBJ1-5|TRBV30|TRBD1|.
CAWNQAGTGGNQPQHF
TGTGCCTGGAACCAAGCAGGGACAGGAGGCAATCAGCCCCAGCATTTT
>TRBJ1-2|TRBV4-1|.|.
CASSQRLEAHGYTF
TGCGCCAGCAGCCAGAGGTTGGAGGCCCATGGCTACACCTTC
>TRBJ2-3|TRBV28|.|.
CASSPRTDTQYF
TGTGCCAGCAGTCCTCGCACAGATACGCAGTATTTT
>TRBJ2-3|TRBV5-1|TRBD2|once
CASSLVGASGIKSADTQYF
TGCGCCAGCAGCTTGGTTGGTGCTAGCGGTATTAAGAGCGCAGATACGCAGTATTTT
>TRBJ2-1|TRBV2|.|.
CASSGGGLLEDEQFF
TGTGCCAGCAGTGGAGGGGGACTCTTGGAGGATGAGCAGTTCTTC
>TRBJ1-1|TRBV11-2|.|few
CASSLFQGQNTEAFF
TGTGCCAGCAGCTTGTTCCAGGGCCAGAACACTGAAGCTTTCTTT
>TRBJ1-3|TRBV25-1|.|.
CASSDIRGTGNTIYF
TGTGCCAGCAGTGATATCCGGGGGACTGGAAACACCATATATTTT
>TRBJ2-4|TRBV5-1|.|.
CASSSGLARDIQYF
TGCGCCAGCAGCTCGGGTCTCGCGAGGGACATTCAGTACTTC